This TCR beta chain derives from a study of T cell responses to AZD1222 COVID-19 vaccine. Study overall: Researchers grouped second doses given at about 4 or about 12 weeks into one pool.

CDR1 is KGHSH, CDR2 LQKENI, per germline. The CDR3 extends over 15 amino acids. The V gene lost 3 bases and the J gene lost 1 base, with 12 bases spanning the gap. Study observations and caveats: Spike-specific TCR breadth and depth grew following two AZD1222 doses. Donors, mostly white British, included more females; clonal diversity was possibly underestimated. None of the repertoires were sampled until the peak T cell response had passed.

Clones were read by immunoSEQ multiplex PCR, and TCRdb kept only the in-frame ones, dropping some. The sample contains about 88,000 clones, 92% of which appear only once. Worth noting for this clone: Its antigen is not known.

This receptor was obtained from an adult in good health. The chain uses TRBV18 and TRBJ1-1, with D perhaps TRBD1 (6 bases). Sequencing used peripheral blood, obtained on day 0 of AZD1222 vaccination. The CDR3 DNA sequence: TGTGCCAGCTCACCTCGACAGGTCGAGAACACTGAAGCTTTCTTT. Translated: CASSPRQVENTEAFF.